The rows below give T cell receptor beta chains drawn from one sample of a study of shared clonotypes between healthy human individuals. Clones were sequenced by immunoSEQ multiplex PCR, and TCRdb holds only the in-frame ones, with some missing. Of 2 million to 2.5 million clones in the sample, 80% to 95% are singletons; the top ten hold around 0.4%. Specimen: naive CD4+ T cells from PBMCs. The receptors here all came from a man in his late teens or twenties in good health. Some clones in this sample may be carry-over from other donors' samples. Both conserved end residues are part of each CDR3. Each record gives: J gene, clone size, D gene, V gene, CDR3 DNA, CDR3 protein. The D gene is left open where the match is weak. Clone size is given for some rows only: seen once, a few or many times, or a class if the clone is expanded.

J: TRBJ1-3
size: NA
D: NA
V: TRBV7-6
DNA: TGTGCCAGCAGCTTAGGACCGGGACGTACGGGGCGCACCATATATTTT
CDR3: CASSLGPGRTGRTIYF

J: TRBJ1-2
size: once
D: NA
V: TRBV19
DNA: TGTGCCAGTACCGTGGAAGGAACAGGCAACTATGGCTACACCTTC
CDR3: CASTVEGTGNYGYTF

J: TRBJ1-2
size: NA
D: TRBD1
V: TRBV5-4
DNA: TGTGCCAGCAGCCCCACCGGCAGGGGCCCAGGGGGCTATGGCTACACCTTC
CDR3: CASSPTGRGPGGYGYTF

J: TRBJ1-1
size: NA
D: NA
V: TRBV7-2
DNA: TGTGCCAGCAGCTTAGGGGGACTGACCGATGGAGATTTCTTT
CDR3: CASSLGGLTDGDFF

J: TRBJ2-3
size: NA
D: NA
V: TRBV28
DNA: TGTGCCAGCACTCGAAGGGGGGGCGTTCCAGATACGCAGTATTTT
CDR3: CASTRRGGVPDTQYF

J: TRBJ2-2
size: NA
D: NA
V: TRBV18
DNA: TGTGCCAGCTCACCGGGGACACCCAACACCGGGGAGCTGTTTTTT
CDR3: CASSPGTPNTGELFF

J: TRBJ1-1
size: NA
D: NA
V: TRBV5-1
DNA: TGCGCCAGCAGAGGACCGACGAACACTGAAGCTTTCTTT
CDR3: CASRGPTNTEAFF

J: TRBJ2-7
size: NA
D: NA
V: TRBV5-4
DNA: TGTGCCAGCAGCTTGTCATTGGGCCCAAAGGTCCCCTACGAGCAGTACTTC
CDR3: CASSLSLGPKVPYEQYF

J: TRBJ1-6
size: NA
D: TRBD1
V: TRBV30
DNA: TGTGCCTGGGGGGACAGGGATTCACCCCTCCACTTT
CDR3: CAWGDRDSPLHF

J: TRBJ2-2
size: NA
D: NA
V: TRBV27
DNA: TGTGCCAGCAGCCAAAGCCCCTTCAACACCGGGGAGCTGTTTTTT
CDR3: CASSQSPFNTGELFF

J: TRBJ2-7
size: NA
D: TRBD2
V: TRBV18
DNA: TGTGCCAGCTCGACGGGCGCGGGAGGATCCTACGAGCAGTACTTC
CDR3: CASSTGAGGSYEQYF

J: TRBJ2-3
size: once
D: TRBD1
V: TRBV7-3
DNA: TGTGCCAGCAGTCCTACAGGGGGCGCAGATACGCAGTATTTT
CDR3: CASSPTGGADTQYF

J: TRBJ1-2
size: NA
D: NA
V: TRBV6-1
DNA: TGTGCCAGCTCCCAGGCTAACTATGGCTACACCTTC
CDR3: CASSQANYGYTF

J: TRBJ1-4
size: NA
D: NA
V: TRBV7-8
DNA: TGTGCCAGCAGTCCTAACTCGGGGAATGAAAAACTGTTTTTT
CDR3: CASSPNSGNEKLFF

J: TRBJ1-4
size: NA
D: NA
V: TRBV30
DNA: TGTGCCTGGAGCAATCGCCAGGGTGCGGTGGGTGAAAAACTGTTTTTT
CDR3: CAWSNRQGAVGEKLFF

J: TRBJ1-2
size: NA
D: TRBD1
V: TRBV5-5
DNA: TGTGCCAGCAACAGGGGCCTGGCGAACTATGGCTACACCTTC
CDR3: CASNRGLANYGYTF

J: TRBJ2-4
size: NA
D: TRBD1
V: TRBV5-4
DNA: TGTGCCAGCAGCTCTAGGACAGGGATGGGGAACATTCAGTACTTC
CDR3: CASSSRTGMGNIQYF

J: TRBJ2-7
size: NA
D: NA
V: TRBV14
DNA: TGTGCCAGCAGCCAAGCTGACTTCTCTTCCTACGAGCAGTACTTC
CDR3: CASSQADFSSYEQYF

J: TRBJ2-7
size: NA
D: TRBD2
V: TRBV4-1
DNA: TGCGCCAGCAGCCAAGAAACTTCCCTAGCGGGAGCAGATTACGAGCAGTACTTC
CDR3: CASSQETSLAGADYEQYF

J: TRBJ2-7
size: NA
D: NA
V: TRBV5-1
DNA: TGCGCCAGCAGCCCCACGGGGTCCACTTCAGGGCAGTACTTC
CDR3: CASSPTGSTSGQYF

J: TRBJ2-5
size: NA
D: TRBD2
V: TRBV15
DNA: TGTGCCACCAGCAAAGGGACTAGCGGATTCTTAGAGACCCAGTACTTC
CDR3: CATSKGTSGFLETQYF

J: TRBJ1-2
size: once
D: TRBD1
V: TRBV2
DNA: TGTGCCAGCATTCCCAGGACAGGGATTAATGGCTACACCTTC
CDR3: CASIPRTGINGYTF

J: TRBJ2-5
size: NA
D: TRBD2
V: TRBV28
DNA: TGTGCCAGCTCCAATGGGGGGGTAGGAGAGACCCAGTACTTC
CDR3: CASSNGGVGETQYF

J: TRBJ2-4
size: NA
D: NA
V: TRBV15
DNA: TGTGCCACCAGCCCCAAGAGGGCAGAGTTAGCCAAAAACATTCAGTACTTC
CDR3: CATSPKRAELAKNIQYF

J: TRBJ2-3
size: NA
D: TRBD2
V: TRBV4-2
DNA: TGTGCCAGCAGCCAAGGGGGGGGTGCTCATACGCAGTATTTT
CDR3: CASSQGGGAHTQYF

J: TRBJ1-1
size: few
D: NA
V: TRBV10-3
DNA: TGTGCCATCAGTGGGACGGGCACTGAAGCTTTCTTT
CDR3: CAISGTGTEAFF

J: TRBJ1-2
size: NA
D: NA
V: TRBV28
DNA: TGTGCCAGCAGCCCGCCAGGGATCTATGGCTACACCTTC
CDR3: CASSPPGIYGYTF

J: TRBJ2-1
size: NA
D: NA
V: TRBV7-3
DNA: TGTGCCAGCAGCTCGTCCGGGACACCGAGCTACAATGAGCAGTTCTTC
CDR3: CASSSSGTPSYNEQFF

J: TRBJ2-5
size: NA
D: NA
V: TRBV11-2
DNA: TGTGCCAGCAGCTTAGCTTGGGTATACGTAGAGACCCAGTACTTC
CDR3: CASSLAWVYVETQYF